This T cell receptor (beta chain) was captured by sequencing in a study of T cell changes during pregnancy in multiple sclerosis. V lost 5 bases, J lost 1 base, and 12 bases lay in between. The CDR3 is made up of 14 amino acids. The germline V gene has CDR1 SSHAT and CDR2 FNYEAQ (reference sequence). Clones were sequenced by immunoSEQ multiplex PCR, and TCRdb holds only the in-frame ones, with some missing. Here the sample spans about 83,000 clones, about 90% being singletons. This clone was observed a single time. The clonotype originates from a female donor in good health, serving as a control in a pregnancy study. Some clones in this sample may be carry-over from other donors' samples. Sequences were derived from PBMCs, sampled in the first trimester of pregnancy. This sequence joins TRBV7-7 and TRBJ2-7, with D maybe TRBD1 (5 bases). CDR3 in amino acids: CASSPDDSSYEQYF. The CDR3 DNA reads TGTGCCAGCAGCCCTGACGACAGTTCCTACGAGCAGTACTTC.